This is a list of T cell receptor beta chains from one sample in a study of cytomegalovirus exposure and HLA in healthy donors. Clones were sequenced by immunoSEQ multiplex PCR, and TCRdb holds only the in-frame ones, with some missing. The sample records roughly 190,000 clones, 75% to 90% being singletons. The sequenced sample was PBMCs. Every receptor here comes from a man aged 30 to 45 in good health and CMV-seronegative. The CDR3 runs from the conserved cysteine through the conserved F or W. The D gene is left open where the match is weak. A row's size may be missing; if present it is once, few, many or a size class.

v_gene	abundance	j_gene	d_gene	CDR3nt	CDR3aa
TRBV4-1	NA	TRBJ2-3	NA	TGCGCCAGCAGCCAAGAGAACAGGGTCACAGATACGCAGTATTTT	CASSQENRVTDTQYF
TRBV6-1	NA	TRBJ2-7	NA	TGTGCCAGCAGTGAGGAGCAGGGGTACGAGCAGTACTTC	CASSEEQGYEQYF
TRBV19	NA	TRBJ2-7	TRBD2	TGTGCCAGTAGTATGGGAAGCGGGAGGGAGTACGAGCAGTACTTC	CASSMGSGREYEQYF
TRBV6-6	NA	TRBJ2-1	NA	TGTGCCAGCAGCTACCTTTACTTGGAGAGCGATGAGCAGTTCTTC	CASSYLYLESDEQFF
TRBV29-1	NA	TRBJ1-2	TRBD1	TGCAGCGTTGAGACAGGGGCTATGGCTTCGCCAGCATACACCTTC	CSVETGAMASPAYTF
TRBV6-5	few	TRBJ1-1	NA	TGTGCCAGCAGTTACTCGGAGGGGCCTAACACTGAAGCTTTCTTT	CASSYSEGPNTEAFF
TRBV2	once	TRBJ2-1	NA	TGTGCCAGCAGAAATACCGGGACTCTTAATGAGCAGTTCTTC	CASRNTGTLNEQFF
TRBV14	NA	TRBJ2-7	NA	TGTGCCAGCAGCCAGGCCGGACTGAGGGAGCAGTACTTC	CASSQAGLREQYF
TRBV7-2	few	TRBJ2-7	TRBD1	TGTGCCAGCAGCTTAGGACAGGGGGCGGTGGGGCAGTACTTC	CASSLGQGAVGQYF
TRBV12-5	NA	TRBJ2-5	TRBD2	TGTGCTAGTGGTCTCTATGGTAGCGGGGGGGCGAAGACCCAGTACTTC	CASGLYGSGGAKTQYF
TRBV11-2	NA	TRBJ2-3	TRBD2	TGTGCCAGCAGCTTTCGACTAGCGAGTCTCCAAGATACGCAGTATTTT	CASSFRLASLQDTQYF
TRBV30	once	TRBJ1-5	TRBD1	TGTGCCTGGAGCAACGGACAGGGCAATCAGCCCCAGCATTTT	CAWSNGQGNQPQHF
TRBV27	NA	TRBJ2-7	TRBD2	TGTGCCAGCAGTAGAACTCTAGCGGGATGGTACGAGCAGTACTTC	CASSRTLAGWYEQYF
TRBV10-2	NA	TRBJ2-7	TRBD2	TGCGCCAGCAGGGGGGGACTAGCGGGGAGGTACGAGCAGTACTTC	CASRGGLAGRYEQYF
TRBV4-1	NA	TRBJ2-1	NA	TGCGCCAGCAGCCAATGGGGCTTAGGCGGCAATGAGCAGTTCTTC	CASSQWGLGGNEQFF
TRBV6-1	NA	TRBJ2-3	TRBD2	TGTGCCAGCAGTTCCCCTAGCGGGAGTAGGGATACGCAGTATTTT	CASSSPSGSRDTQYF
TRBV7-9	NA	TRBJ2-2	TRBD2	TGTGCCAGCAGACCATCAGCGGGATGGGCCGGGGAGCTGTTTTTT	CASRPSAGWAGELFF
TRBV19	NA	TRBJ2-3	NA	TGTGCCAGTAGTACTCAACTAGGGACAGATACGCAGTATTTT	CASSTQLGTDTQYF
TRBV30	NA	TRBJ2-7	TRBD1	TGTGCCTGGAGGGCTACAGGGGGCTCCTACGAGCAGTACTTC	CAWRATGGSYEQYF
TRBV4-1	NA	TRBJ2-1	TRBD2	TGCGCCAGCAGCCCTGGCATAGTGCTAGCGGGAGTGTGGATTCCGTTCTTC	CASSPGIVLAGVWIPFF
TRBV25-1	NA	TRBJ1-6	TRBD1	TGTGCCAGCAGTGAGAGACAGGGGGCTTCCCGGTCACCCCTCCACTTT	CASSERQGASRSPLHF
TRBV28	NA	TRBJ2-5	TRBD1	TGTGCCAGCAGTCCCACGGGACAGGGGGGCCTAGAGACCCAGTACTTC	CASSPTGQGGLETQYF
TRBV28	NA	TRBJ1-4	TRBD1	TGTGCCAGCAGTTTAAACGGGGCAGGGGGAGAGAATGAAAAACTGTTTTTT	CASSLNGAGGENEKLFF
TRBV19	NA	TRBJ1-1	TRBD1	TGTGCCAGTAGTACACCCACGACAGGGGGCTGGACTGAAGCTTTCTTT	CASSTPTTGGWTEAFF
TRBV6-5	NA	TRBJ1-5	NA	TGTGCCAGCAGTTACTCGGGGAGGGGCAATCAGCCCCAGCATTTT	CASSYSGRGNQPQHF
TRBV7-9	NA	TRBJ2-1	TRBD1	TGTGCCAGCAGCTTAGCGGGACAGGTCGAGCAGTTCTTC	CASSLAGQVEQFF
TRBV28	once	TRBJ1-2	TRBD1	TGTGCCAGCAGGACAGGGCCCTATGGCTACACCTTC	CASRTGPYGYTF
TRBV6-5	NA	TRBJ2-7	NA	TGTGCCAGCAGTAGACTCCCTCCCCACGAGCAGTACTTC	CASSRLPPHEQYF
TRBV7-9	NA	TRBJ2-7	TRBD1	TGTGCCAGCAGCGAAACCGGGACAGGGACCTACGAGCAGTACTTC	CASSETGTGTYEQYF
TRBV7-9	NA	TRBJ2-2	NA	TGTGCCAGCAGCTTAAGGGGCACAGGCGATAACACCGGGGAGCTGTTTTTT	CASSLRGTGDNTGELFF
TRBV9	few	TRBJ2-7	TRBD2	TGTGCCAGCAGCAAGGGACTAGCGGACTCCTACGAGCAGTACTTC	CASSKGLADSYEQYF
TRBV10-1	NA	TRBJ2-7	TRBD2	TGCGCCAGCAGTGGACCTCCGGGACTAGCGGGGGGCTCCTACGAGCAGTACTTC	CASSGPPGLAGGSYEQYF
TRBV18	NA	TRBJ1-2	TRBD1	TGTGCCAGCTCACCTCGGACAGGGGCTGTTAGCTACACCTTC	CASSPRTGAVSYTF
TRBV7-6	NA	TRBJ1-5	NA	TGTGCCAGCACGTTCGGAACAGGGACCAGGAACAATCAGCCCCAGCATTTT	CASTFGTGTRNNQPQHF
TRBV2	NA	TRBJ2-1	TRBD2	TGTGCCAGCAGTAAGCGGGAGGGAAGCTCCTACAATGAGCAGTTCTTC	CASSKREGSSYNEQFF
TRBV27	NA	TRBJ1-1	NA	TGTGCCAGCAGTTTCGCAGGGGCTGGGATGAACACTGAAGCTTTCTTT	CASSFAGAGMNTEAFF
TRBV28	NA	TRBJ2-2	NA	TGTGCCAGCAGCCCCCCCCGGGGGACCTTCTTAACCGGGGAGCTGTTTTTT	CASSPPRGTFLTGELFF
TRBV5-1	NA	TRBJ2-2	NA	TGCGCCAGCAGTCCCGGGACAACGGGAACCGGGGAGCTGTTTTTT	CASSPGTTGTGELFF
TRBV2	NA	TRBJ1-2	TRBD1	TGTGCCAGCAGTGCGGACAGGGAGGGCTACACCTTC	CASSADREGYTF
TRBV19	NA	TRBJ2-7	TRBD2	TGTGCCAGTTCCTCGTGGGGGTCGGGAGGTATTGAGCAGTACTTC	CASSSWGSGGIEQYF
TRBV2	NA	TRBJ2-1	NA	TGTGCCAGCAGACTTTCGGGAGCTGGCAATGAGCAGTTCTTC	CASRLSGAGNEQFF
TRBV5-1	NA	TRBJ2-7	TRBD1	TGCGCCAGCAGCTTAGATCCCGGGACAGGAGTCGAGCAGTACTTC	CASSLDPGTGVEQYF
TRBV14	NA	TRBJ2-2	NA	TGTGCCAGCAGCCAAAATGTCGGCACCGGGGAGCTGTTTTTT	CASSQNVGTGELFF